This TCR beta chain originates from a study of cytomegalovirus exposure and HLA in healthy donors. Study-level findings and limits: The study designated over 150 TCR beta chains cytomegalovirus-associated.

On this clone: Its antigen is not identified.

Profiled with immunoSEQ multiplex PCR; TCRdb holds only in-frame clones, not every one. The sample gives tens of thousands of clones, about 92% of which show up once; 0.65% to 0.8% is in the top ten. The CDR3 has 14 amino acids. The germline V gene encodes CDR1 PRHDT and CDR2 FYEKMQ (reference sequence). With 8 bases removed from V and 0 bases from J, the gap between germline ends came to 11 bases. Material: PBMCs. The V and J genes are TRBV13 and TRBJ1-3; TRBD1 is a possible D gene (5 bases). The TCR originated in a man between 18 and 29 years old in good health and CMV-seronegative. CDR3 protein: CASQDMNSGNTIYF. Written as DNA, the CDR3 is TGTGCCAGCCAGGACATGAACTCTGGAAACACCATATATTTT.